The 5 T cell receptor beta chains listed next were all sequenced from one sample in a study of blood T cell repertoires in COVID-19. TCRdb's copy holds only in-frame clones and misses some; the assay was immunoSEQ multiplex PCR. Of roughly 250,000 clones in the sample, over 80% are singletons; the top ten hold over 4.5%. Sequenced: peripheral blood. The receptors derive from a human donor in a cohort sampled during active COVID-19.

The chain is built from TRBV5-4 and TRBJ1-1; tentatively, D is TRBD1 (6 bases). CDR3 length: 14 residues. Trimming left V 2 bases short and J 1 base short, with 9 bases between. Germline CDR1 and CDR2: SGHNT and YYREEE (reference sequence). Here the CDR3 DNA reads TGTGCCAGCAGCTTACAGGGACCGAACACTGAAGCTTTCTTT. Protein product: CASSLQGPNTEAFF.

The V gene is TRBV2, the J gene TRBJ2-5; perhaps TRBD1 as D (6 bases). CDR3 length: 16 residues. Trimming stripped 6 bases from V and 5 bases from J, with 22 bases between. Germline V lookup: CDR1 SNHLY, CDR2 FYNNEI. The CDR3 DNA reads as TGTGCCAGCAGCCCACCGGGACACCTAAGTGAGGAGACCCAGTACTTC. Translation: CASSPPGHLSEETQYF.

This sequence joins TRBV10-1 and TRBJ1-1; 8 nucleotides agree with TRBD1. Germline V gene lookup returns CDR1 WNHNN and CDR2 SYGVQD (reference sequence). Trimming cost V 5 bases and J 0 bases; bases outside gene matches: 8. The CDR3 spans 16 residues. CDR3 region: CASSRGQGVMNTEAFF. The CDR3 coding sequence is TGCGCCAGCAGTCGCGGACAGGGAGTGATGAACACTGAAGCTTTCTTT.

In its sample, this clone was seen once. This sequence joins TRBV4-1 and TRBJ2-2, with a weak D call TRBD2 (5 bases). Per the germline V gene, CDR1 is MGHRA and CDR2 is YSYEKL. V was clipped by 0 bases and J by 3 bases, with 14 bases between them. The CDR3 spans 17 residues. The CDR3 loop reads CASSQDRQRRYTGELFF. The CDR3 nucleotides are TGCGCCAGCAGCCAAGATCGCCAGCGGAGATACACCGGGGAGCTGTTTTTT.

The V gene is TRBV6-5, the J gene TRBJ2-7; D may be TRBD1 (6 bases). V shed 6 bases and J shed 1 base, with 10 bases lying between them. CDR3 length: 13 amino acids. CDR1 and CDR2 from the germline V gene are MNHEY and SVGAGI. Here the CDR3 DNA reads TGTGCCAGCAGCTCAGGGGATTCCTACGAGCAGTACTTC. Protein sequence: CASSSGDSYEQYF.